In this sample, the clone carrying this T cell receptor (beta chain) turned up a few times. Its antigen is unidentified. The sample originates from a study of cytomegalovirus exposure and HLA in healthy donors. The overall study: Previous work identified roughly 110 million unique TCR beta sequences from some 170 million T cells. Ancestry clustering placed 81% of under 450 genotyped donors in the Caucasian-associated cluster.

Primers included in the PCR were 60 Vbeta and 13 Jbeta primers. Clones were sequenced by immunoSEQ multiplex PCR, and TCRdb holds only the in-frame ones, with some missing. This table holds 85,000 to 90,000 clones, approximately 65% found once. General study points: Sequencing depth across donors, presence/absence analyses assumed, was roughly uniform. In a later analysis, an Asian-associated ancestry cluster reportedly showed fewer N-insertions than the roughly 710-donor mean.

Germline V lookup: CDR1 SGHNT, CDR2 YYREEE (reference sequence). The V gene end was trimmed by 4 bases and the J gene end by 8 bases; junction bases not matched to a gene: 17. This CDR3 is 17 amino acids long. V and J are TRBV5-4 and TRBJ1-1, with 10 bases that match TRBD1. The specimen sequenced was PBMCs. The source of this sequence is a man younger than 45 in good health and CMV-seronegative. CDR3 in DNA: TGTGCCAGCAGCCCCGGGACAGGGGCAAATTTAGCCCCCGAAGCTTTCTTT. This codes for CASSPGTGANLAPEAFF.